This paragraph covers one T cell receptor beta chain sequence. No antigen is known for it. The junction differs from germline at one of its ends, possibly a read error. The CDR3 is 17 amino acids. From germline, CDR1 is KGHSH and CDR2 LQKENI. The sample belongs to a study of T cells in Graves' hyperthyroidism and ophthalmopathy. Study summary: Peripheral blood was drawn at first diagnosis, prior to all treatment.

Criteria for exclusion of patients were uncontrolled infection, other autoimmune disease, pregnancy or lactation. Study observations and caveats: For ophthalmopathy, model prediction preceded onset by a median 6.5 months.

The TCR beta CDR3 regions underwent amplification using RNA transcripts as the source. Carried out on the TCR CDR3, a first-round RT-PCR used the HTBI primer set. TCRdb reprocessed the multiplex PCR reads via MiXCR and lists one record per CDR3 protein. The table has 600,000 or so distinct CDR3 sequences, about 16% seen once. The receptor was derived from a woman aged 25 to 39 with Graves' hyperthyroidism. The sequenced sample was blood. V usage is TRBV18 and J usage is TRBJ2-2, with TRBD2 identical over 7 bases. CDR3 DNA sequence: TGTGCCAGCTCACTTATTAGCGGGCTCGCGAACACCGGGGGGCTGTTTTTT. It specifies CASSLISGLANTGGLFF.